Below, 21 T cell receptor beta chains from the same sample are listed, as sequenced in a study of T cell repertoires in cytomegalovirus infection (dated by TCRdb to about 2019). These reads were obtained on an Illumina HiSeq 1500. TCRdb reanalyzed the raw reads on its own, using fastp at Q25 for trimming and MiXCR for clone calling, and kept in-frame beta chains. Rows are combined by CDR3 protein, so each entry shows the most common genes and DNA. This sample lists approximately 590,000 distinct CDR3 sequences; approximately 40% were detected once. The top ten clones comprise about 48% of the sample. What the treatment or condition label conveys for this sample: in vitro stimulation with specific CMV peptide epitopes to enrich CMV-specific T cells. What these receptors recognize is not known. The sequencing used cultured PBMCs, collected from culture after CMV antigen stimulation. The receptors were gathered from a human donor in good health (CMV status not recorded). Some clones in this sample may be carry-over from other donors' samples.

The rearrangement links TRBV7-2 to TRBJ2-3; perhaps TRBD2 as D (5 bases). The CDR3 contains 14 residues. Looked up from germline, CDR1 is SGHTA and CDR2 is FQGNSA. The V end lost 5 bases, the J end lost 3 bases, and 12 bases lay between the germline ends. CDR3 sequence reads: CASSPALATDTQYF. CDR3 nucleotides: TGTGCCAGCAGCCCAGCTCTAGCAACAGATACGCAGTATTTT.

The chain combines TRBV6-1 with TRBJ2-3; 14 nucleotides match TRBD2. The CDR3 consists of 16 residues. Germline V gives CDR1 MNHNS, CDR2 SASEGT. Trimming took 3 bases from V and 5 from J; bases not matched to a gene: 4. The CDR3 region is CASSDRTSGRRDTQYF. The CDR3 bases are TGTGCCAGCAGTGACCGGACTAGCGGGAGGAGAGATACGCAGTATTTT.

The chain employs TRBV6-6 and TRBJ2-1; D might be TRBD1 or TRBD2, each matching 5 bases. This CDR3 is 12 amino acids long. Germline CDR1 reads MNHNY; CDR2 reads SVGAGI (reference sequence). The V gene lost 6 bases and the J gene lost 6 bases, with 9 bases spanning the gap. The CDR3 region has the DNA TGTGCCAGCAGGGGACCTATCAATGAGCAGTTCTTC. It translates to CASRGPINEQFF.

This clonotype was counted only a few times. The rearrangement links TRBV7-2 to TRBJ1-5; TRBD1 might be the D (5 bases). The CDR3 extends over 14 amino acids. Germline-derived CDR1 and CDR2 are SGHTA and FQGNSA. Deletions cut 5 bases from V and 5 bases from J, with 13 bases between. This CDR3 reads CASSPWGYDQPQHF. The CDR3 DNA is TGTGCCAGCAGCCCGTGGGGCTACGATCAGCCCCAGCATTTT.

This clonotype was counted a few times. The J gene is TRBJ1-2, the V gene TRBV27; 8 nucleotides line up with TRBD1. Germline lookup yields CDR1 MNHEY and CDR2 SMNVEV (reference sequence). With V trimmed by 5 bases and J by 7 bases, 6 bases remained unmatched. This CDR3 is 13 amino acids long. The CDR3: CASSPRGRGGYTF. CDR3 DNA: TGTGCCAGCAGTCCCAGGGGGCGGGGTGGCTACACCTTC.

This clonotype was seen a handful of times. The chain employs TRBV6-8 and TRBJ2-1; possibly TRBD2 for D (6 bases). Germline V gives CDR1 MNHGY, CDR2 SAAAGT. V lost 0 bases and J lost 7, with 13 bases in between. The CDR3 has 15 residues. The DNA of the CDR3 is TGTGCCAGCAGTTACTCGGAGGGAGCAATAAATGAGCAGTTCTTC. It translates to CASSYSEGAINEQFF.

The chain joins TRBV18 to TRBJ2-7; tentatively, D is TRBD2 (5 bases). V shed 3 bases and J shed 2 bases, with 17 bases lying between them. CDR3 length: 16 amino acids. CDR1 is KGHSH and CDR2 is LQKENI in the germline V gene. DNA of the CDR3: TGTGCCAGCTCACCCCTCGGGATGGGCCCGGCCTACGAGCAGTACTTC. Translating gives CASSPLGMGPAYEQYF.

The table lists this clonotype with many counts. The chain uses TRBV12-3 or TRBV12-4 and TRBJ2-5; 9 bases map to TRBD1. The CDR3 sequence is 14 residues long. The V gene end was trimmed by 1 base and the J gene end by 3 bases; junction bases not matched to a gene: 0. The CDR3 DNA reads TGTGCCAGCAGTTTAGGGACAGGGGAAGAGACCCAGTACTTC. Residues: CASSLGTGEETQYF.

In its sample, this clonotype was seen many times. J is TRBJ1-2 and V is TRBV7-2; 7 nucleotides align to TRBD1. The CDR3 is 17 amino acids. The V segment lost 0 bases and the J segment 2 bases; nucleotides outside the gene matches: 9. Germline lookup yields CDR1 SGHTA and CDR2 FQGNSA. This chain's CDR3 is CASSLAGGQSTNYGYTF. Here the CDR3 DNA reads TGTGCCAGCAGCTTAGCGGGGGGACAGAGCACAAACTATGGCTACACCTTC.

The V call is TRBV7-9, the J call TRBJ2-3, with a possible D match to TRBD2 (7 bases). The ends were cut back, 5 bases at V and 1 base at J, with 13 bases in the middle. The CDR3 totals 15 residues. Germline lookup yields CDR1 SEHNR and CDR2 FQNEAQ (reference sequence). The CDR3 bases are TGTGCCAGCAGCGGGGGGGCTAGCGGCACAGATACGCAGTATTTT. As protein: CASSGGASGTDTQYF. The full variable domain, in which reference TRBV7-9 and TRBJ2-3 provide the parts outside the CDR3, is DTGVSQNPRHKITKRGQNVTFRCDPISEHNRLYWYRQTLGQGPEFLTYFQNEAQLEKSRLLSDRFSAERPKGSFSTLEIQRTEQGDSAMYLCASSGGASGTDTQYFGPGTRLTVL.

A few counts support this clonotype. The chain couples TRBV7-2 to TRBJ2-3; D unresolved. Trimming stripped 5 bases from V and 6 bases from J, with 12 bases between. CDR3 size: 13 residues. The V gene's germline CDR1 is SGHTA and CDR2 FQGNSA. CDR3 coding DNA: TGTGCCAGCAGCCCCCCGCCCTGGGATACGCAGTATTTT. This gives the protein CASSPPPWDTQYF.

The chain recombines TRBV20-1 with TRBJ2-1; D possibly corresponds to TRBD2 (5 bases). Trimming removed 3 bases at V and 8 bases at J, with 23 bases between. The CDR3 spans 16 residues. Germline V CDR1 and CDR2: DFQATT, SNEGSKA (reference sequence). This chain's CDR3 is CSASRAERNIQYEQFF. CDR3 DNA: TGCAGTGCTAGTCGCGCAGAGCGGAACATCCAATATGAGCAGTTCTTC.

V gene TRBV27 combines with J gene TRBJ2-1; 7 bases map to TRBD1. The CDR3 contains 14 residues. CDR1 is MNHEY, CDR2 SMNVEV, per germline (reference sequence). V lost 6 bases to trimming and J lost 6 bases; unmatched junction nucleotides: 8. The CDR3 sequence is CASSRDRVRNEQFF. The CDR3 DNA is TGTGCCAGCAGCCGAGACAGGGTTCGCAATGAGCAGTTCTTC.

This clonotype was recorded a few times. This chain joins TRBV19 and TRBJ2-3, with D possibly called TRBD1 or TRBD2 (7 bases each). Trimming stripped 7 bases from V and 2 bases from J, with 16 bases between. This CDR3 has 15 amino acids. Per germline, CDR1 LNHDA and CDR2 SQIVND (reference sequence). CDR3 nucleotide sequence: TGTGCCAGTACCCAGGGGGAGGGAAACACAGATACGCAGTATTTT. This codes for CASTQGEGNTDTQYF.

This chain connects TRBV19 to TRBJ2-3, with 14 bases lining up with TRBD2. V lost 4 bases, J lost 5 bases, and 8 bases stayed unmatched. Germline CDR1 reads LNHDA; CDR2 reads SQIVND (reference sequence). The CDR3 is 17 residues long. The CDR3 DNA follows: TGTGCCAGTAGTACCGGGACTAGCGGGAGAGTAGTAGATACGCAGTATTTT. Translated, it gives CASSTGTSGRVVDTQYF.

DNA for the CDR3: TGTGCCAGCAGCTTCCATCCAGGGGACTATGGCTACACCTTC. This translates into CASSFHPGDYGYTF. The genes are TRBV11-2 and TRBJ1-2, with D possibly being TRBD1 (6 bases). CDR1 is SGHAT, CDR2 FQNNGV, per germline. The V end lost 3 bases, the J end lost 3 bases, and 11 bases lay between the germline ends. The CDR3 consists of 14 residues.

This rearrangement joins TRBV6-2 or TRBV6-3 to TRBJ2-1, with TRBD2 as a possible D gene (5 bases). Trimming took 1 base from V and 6 from J, leaving 19 bases between them. The CDR3 loop spans 17 amino acids. CDR1 and CDR2 from the germline V gene are MNHEY and SVGEGT. CDR3 bases: TGTGCCAGCAGTTACTACCCTAGCTTGGCTTTTTCCAATGAGCAGTTCTTC. Protein: CASSYYPSLAFSNEQFF.

This clonotype was counted many times. V usage is TRBV7-2 and J usage is TRBJ2-5; D is ambiguous. V was cut by 2 bases and J by 5 bases, with 6 bases left in between. The CDR3 sequence is 12 residues long. The germline gives CDR1 SGHTA, CDR2 FQGNSA. The CDR3 reads CASSLFGETQYF. DNA of the CDR3: TGTGCCAGCAGCTTATTTGGGGAGACCCAGTACTTC.

This clonotype has just a few counts. The gene calls are TRBV2 and TRBJ1-1; D gene uncertain. The CDR3 is 14 residues long. V was cut by 5 bases and J by 1 base, with 11 bases left in between. The germline CDR1 and CDR2 sequences are SNHLY and FYNNEI. This chain's CDR3 is CASSRLGRNTEAFF. The CDR3 nucleotides are TGTGCCAGCAGTAGGCTGGGTAGGAACACTGAAGCTTTCTTT.

The rearrangement joins TRBV12-3 or TRBV12-4 to TRBJ2-4; D not resolved. Deletions cut 5 bases from V and 0 bases from J, with 14 bases between. This CDR3 is 16 amino acids long. CDR3 region: CASSPNLAKAKNIQYF. The CDR3 region has the DNA TGTGCCAGCAGTCCGAATTTAGCTAAAGCCAAAAACATTCAGTACTTC.

J is TRBJ2-5 and V is TRBV7-6; 11 bases align to TRBD2. The CDR3 length is 18 residues. Germline-derived CDR1 and CDR2 are SGHVS and FNYEAQ. V lost 3 bases to trimming and J lost 2 bases; unmatched junction nucleotides: 11. The CDR3 reads CASSFRPGLADLQETQYF. In DNA form, the CDR3 reads TGTGCCAGCAGCTTCCGGCCGGGACTAGCGGATCTTCAAGAGACCCAGTACTTC.